This entry lists 16 T cell receptor beta chains sequenced from one sample in a study of vaccination and CD4 T cells after COVID-19. Oncomine TCR Beta short-read sequencing was applied to DNA from cultured CD4+ T cells. TCRdb re-derived calls from the PCR reads in MiXCR, one entry per CDR3 protein. In the table there are roughly 10,000 distinct CDR3 sequences, roughly 77% of which are singletons. Indicated treatment: approximately nine-day PBMC culture with coronavirus spike peptide pools or control peptides (ViraFEST assay). What these receptors recognize is not known. The specimen was CD4+ T cells from blood, cultured in vitro. These receptors came from a human donor who had recovered from COVID-19.

This chain uses TRBV20-1 with TRBJ1-6; no definite D call. The CDR3 is 14 amino acids. Germline CDR1 DFQATT, CDR2 SNEGSKA (reference sequence). V was shortened by 5 bases and J by 4 bases, with 12 bases between the two germline ends. DNA of the CDR3: TGCAGTGCTTCATTTCGGGATTATAATTCACCCCTCCACTTT. Amino acids: CSASFRDYNSPLHF.

This clonotype was found a few times. This chain joins TRBV15 and TRBJ1-2; D unresolved. Per germline, CDR1 LNHNV and CDR2 YYDKDF (reference sequence). With 6 bases removed from V and 7 bases from J, the gap between germline ends came to 24 bases. The CDR3 sequence is 16 residues long. The CDR3 DNA sequence: TGTGCCACCAGTAAACCTCGAGGCAGAATTAATAGTGGCTACACCTTC. It yields the protein CATSKPRGRINSGYTF.

The J gene is TRBJ1-5, the V gene TRBV21-1. TRBV21-1 is classified as a pseudogene. The CDR3 runs to 16 residues. CDR3 region: CASSPNRTASNQPQHF. The CDR3 DNA reads TGTGCCAGCAGCCCCAACCGGACCGCGAGCAATCAGCCCCAGCATTTT.

V gene TRBV6-2 or TRBV6-3 combines with J gene TRBJ2-7; TRBD2 matches 8 bases. The germline V gene encodes CDR1 MNHEY and CDR2 SVGEGT. This CDR3 is 15 amino acids long. Trimming removed 5 bases from V and 6 bases from J; junction bases left unmatched: 12. The CDR3 here is CASSLLAGGLSEQYF. CDR3 in DNA: TGTGCCAGCAGTCTTCTCGCGGGAGGTCTCTCCGAGCAGTACTTC.

CDR3: CASSEGVPINQPQHF. Written as DNA, the CDR3 is TGTGCCAGCAGTGAGGGGGTCCCGATCAATCAGCCCCAGCATTTT. The chain is built from TRBV7-9 and TRBJ1-5, with D perhaps TRBD1 (6 bases). Germline assignment: CDR1 SEHNR and CDR2 FQNEAQ (reference sequence). CDR3 length equals 15 residues. The ends were cut back, 6 bases at V and 3 bases at J, with 15 bases in the middle. Complete variable domain (other parts from reference TRBV7-9 and TRBJ1-5): DTGVSQNPRHKITKRGQNVTFRCDPISEHNRLYWYRQTLGQGPEFLTYFQNEAQLEKSRLLSDRFSAERPKGSFSTLEIQRTEQGDSAMYLCASSEGVPINQPQHFGDGTRLSIL.

This clonotype is medium-sized (0.01 to 0.1%) in the sample. The chain couples TRBV6-2 or TRBV6-3 to TRBJ1-1, with TRBD1 matching over 12 bases. Germline V gene sequence: CDR1 MNHEY, CDR2 SVGEGT. CDR3 length: 16 amino acids. V trimming: 5 bases; J trimming: 1 base; junction bases outside the gene matches: 5. DNA for the CDR3: TGTGCCAGCAGTACGGGACAGGGGGCACGGAACACTGAAGCTTTCTTT. Its translation is CASSTGQGARNTEAFF.

This chain uses TRBV29-1 with TRBJ2-5; D remains unclear. CDR1 is SQVTM and CDR2 is ANQGSEA in the germline V gene. Trimming cost V 4 bases and J 2 bases, with 8 bases left between them. The CDR3 sequence is 12 residues long. The CDR3 nucleotides are TGCAGCGTTGTCGGTCAGCAAGAGACCCAGTACTTC. This sequence encodes CSVVGQQETQYF.

There are a few counts of this clonotype. CDR3 amino acids: CASSLNRIANTGELFF. For the CDR3, the DNA is TGTGCCAGCAGCCTAAACAGGATCGCGAACACCGGGGAGCTGTTTTTT. This rearrangement joins TRBV25-1 to TRBJ2-2, with a weak D call TRBD1 (5 bases). The CDR3 spans 16 residues. Trimming stripped 6 bases from V and 0 bases from J, with 14 bases between. The germline CDR1 and CDR2 sequences are MGHDK and SYGVNS. The whole variable domain, remainder taken from reference TRBV25-1 and TRBJ2-2, is EADIYQTPRYLVIGTGKKITLECSQTMGHDKMYWYQQDPGMELHLIHYSYGVNSTEKGDLSSESTVSRIRTEHFPLTLESARPSHTSQYLCASSLNRIANTGELFFGEGSRLTVL.

This chain connects TRBV7-9 to TRBJ2-6; D call uncertain. CDR1 and CDR2 from the germline V gene are SEHNR and FQNEAQ (reference sequence). The CDR3 spans 15 residues. Trimming left V 2 bases short and J 2 bases short, with 7 bases between. The CDR3 protein is CASSLTGAGANVLTF. CDR3 bases: TGTGCCAGCAGCTTAACCGGCGCTGGGGCCAACGTCCTGACTTTC.

This clonotype was recorded only once. V usage is TRBV10-3 and J usage is TRBJ1-1; D possibly corresponds to TRBD1 (5 bases). The CDR3 is 12 residues long. The V and J ends lost 6 bases and 6 bases respectively, with 11 bases between them. Germline CDR1 reads ENHRY; CDR2 reads SYGVKD. The CDR3 sequence is CAISHAGAEAFF. DNA for the CDR3: TGTGCCATCAGCCACGCGGGGGCTGAAGCTTTCTTT.

The chain is built from TRBV7-9 and TRBJ1-3, with TRBD1 matching 7 bases. This CDR3 has 14 residues. V was pared by 4 bases and J by 4 bases, with 4 bases of the junction left unmatched. In germline, CDR1 is SEHNR, CDR2 FQNEAQ (reference sequence). CDR3 sequence: CASSSPGQGNTIYF. CDR3 bases: TGTGCCAGCAGCTCCCCGGGACAGGGAAACACCATATATTTT.

This clonotype is large by share. The genes are TRBV20-1 and TRBJ2-7; perhaps TRBD2 as D (6 bases). V shed 5 bases and J shed 1 base, with 15 bases lying between them. This CDR3 has 14 amino acids. The germline gives CDR1 DFQATT, CDR2 SNEGSKA (reference sequence). The CDR3 reads CSALRREASYEQYF. The CDR3, as DNA: TGCAGTGCTTTGCGCAGGGAGGCTTCCTACGAGCAGTACTTC.

The chain recombines TRBV7-8 with TRBJ2-5; no definite D call. Germline CDR1 reads SGHVS; CDR2 reads FQNEAQ. The V and J ends lost 2 bases and 2 bases respectively, with 3 bases between them. The length of the CDR3 is 12 residues. CDR3 in DNA: TGTGCCAGCAGCTTACGACAAGAGACCCAGTACTTC. This sequence encodes CASSLRQETQYF. Variable domain in full (rest from reference TRBV7-8 and TRBJ2-5): GAGVSQSPRYKVAKRGQDVALRCDPISGHVSLFWYQQALGQGPEFLTYFQNEAQLDKSGLPSDRFFAERPEGSVSTLKIQRTQQEDSAVYLCASSLRQETQYFGPGTRLLVL.

This chain links TRBV7-9 with TRBJ1-1; D not certain. The CDR3 covers 14 residues. Germline CDR1 reads SEHNR; CDR2 reads FQNEAQ (reference sequence). V was pared by 3 bases and J by 10 bases, with 18 bases between. The CDR3 protein is CASSFREGIGGAFF. The CDR3 nucleotides are TGTGCCAGCAGCTTTAGGGAAGGGATTGGTGGAGCTTTCTTT.

This clonotype came up a few times. The rearrangement links TRBV19 to TRBJ2-3; D gene uncertain. Germline values: CDR1 LNHDA, CDR2 SQIVND (reference sequence). V was pared by 1 base and J by 2 bases, with 7 bases between. The CDR3 is made up of 14 amino acids. The CDR3 DNA reads as TGTGCCAGTAGTATAGCTACAACCACAGATACGCAGTATTTT. Protein: CASSIATTTDTQYF.

This clonotype was picked up a small number of times. CDR3 coding DNA: TGTGCCAGCAGTTACGGGGGGACAGGGGATCAGCCCCAGCATTTT. This encodes CASSYGGTGDQPQHF. The chain links TRBV6-5 to TRBJ1-5; 10 positions match TRBD1. V shed 2 bases, J shed 5 bases, and the junction held 3 bases outside the gene matches. The V gene's germline CDR1 is MNHEY and CDR2 SVGAGI. This CDR3 is built from 15 residues.